Following are 4 T cell receptor beta chains from one sample sequenced in a study of blood T cell repertoires in COVID-19. Profiled with immunoSEQ multiplex PCR; TCRdb holds only in-frame clones, not every one. The profile shows 140,000 to 150,000 clones, 75% to 85% of them singletons. The sequencing input was peripheral blood. These receptors originate from a man between 60 and 75 years old with active or convalescent COVID-19.

V and J are TRBV30 and TRBJ1-4; no firm D call. Germline V CDR1 and CDR2: GTSNPN, SVGIG (reference sequence). This CDR3 spans 13 amino acids. The V and J ends lost 0 bases and 5 bases respectively, with 7 bases between them. The CDR3: CAWSVQANEKLFF. In DNA form, the CDR3 reads TGTGCCTGGAGTGTTCAGGCCAATGAAAAACTGTTTTTT. Looking up the rest from reference TRBV30 and TRBJ1-4 gives the full variable domain: SQTIHQWPATLVQPVGSPLSLECTVEGTSNPNLYWYRQAAGRGLQLLFYSVGIGQISSEVPQNLSASRPQDRQFILSSKKLLLSDSGFYLCAWSVQANEKLFFGSGTQLSVL.

The CDR3 loop reads CASSRSTQETQYF. In nucleotides, the CDR3 is TGTGCCAGCAGTCGATCTACGCAAGAGACCCAGTACTTC. V is TRBV7-7 and J is TRBJ2-5; D is ambiguous. V was cut by 6 bases and J by 2 bases, with 10 bases left in between. CDR3 size: 13 residues. Germline V CDR1 and CDR2: SSHAT, FNYEAQ (reference sequence).

The V call is TRBV5-6, the J call TRBJ1-2; tentative D call: TRBD1 (5 bases). Trimming removed 3 bases at V and 8 bases at J, with 14 bases between. This CDR3 spans 13 amino acids. Germline CDR1 and CDR2: SGHDT and YYEEEE. The CDR3 DNA is TGTGCCAGCAGCTCTGCTGGGGGGTGGGGCTACACCTTC. As protein: CASSSAGGWGYTF.

The rearrangement uses TRBV11-2 and TRBJ2-7; 7 positions agree with TRBD1. The J segment lost 5 bases and the V segment lost 5 bases, leaving 9 bases of the junction unmatched. Germline V gene sequence: CDR1 SGHAT, CDR2 FQNNGV. CDR3 length equals 14 residues. For the CDR3, the DNA is TGTGCCAGCAGCCGCGACAGGGAAAGGAACGAGCAGTACTTC. The encoded protein is CASSRDRERNEQYF.